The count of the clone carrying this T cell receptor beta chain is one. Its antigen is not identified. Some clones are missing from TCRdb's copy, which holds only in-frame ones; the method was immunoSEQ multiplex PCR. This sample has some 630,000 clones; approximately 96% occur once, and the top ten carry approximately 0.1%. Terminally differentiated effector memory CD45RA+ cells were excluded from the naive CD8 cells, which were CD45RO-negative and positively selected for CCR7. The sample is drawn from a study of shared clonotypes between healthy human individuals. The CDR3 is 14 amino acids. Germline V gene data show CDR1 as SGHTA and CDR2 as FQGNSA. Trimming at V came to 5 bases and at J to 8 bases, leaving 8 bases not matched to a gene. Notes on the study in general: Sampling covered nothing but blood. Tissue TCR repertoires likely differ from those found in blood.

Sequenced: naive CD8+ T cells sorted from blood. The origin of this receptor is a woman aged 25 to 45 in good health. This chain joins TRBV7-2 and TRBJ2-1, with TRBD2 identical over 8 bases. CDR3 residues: CASSRWTSIYEQFF. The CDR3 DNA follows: TGTGCCAGCAGCCGTTGGACTAGCATCTATGAGCAGTTCTTC.